The 24 T cell receptor beta chains below come from one sample, sequenced in a study of T cell repertoires in cytomegalovirus infection. These receptors' antigens are unknown. TCRdb re-called the reads with MiXCR, one entry per CDR3 protein. The data show about 920,000 distinct CDR3 sequences, under 40% seen once. Sequenced here: cultured CD8+ T cells from PBMCs, sampled from culture after CMV antigen stimulation. These receptors originate from a human donor in good health (CMV status not recorded). Some clones in this sample may be carry-over from other donors' samples.

This chain connects TRBV28 to TRBJ2-3; perhaps TRBD1 as D (6 bases). This CDR3 region has 13 residues. Trimming removed 10 bases at V and 2 bases at J, with 13 bases between. The germline V gene has CDR1 MDHEN and CDR2 SYDVKM. The CDR3 protein is CATLRGLTDTQYF. In nucleotides, the CDR3 is TGTGCCACTCTCAGGGGTCTCACAGATACGCAGTATTTT.

The rearrangement uses TRBV9 and TRBJ1-1; D is uncertain. Per germline, CDR1 SGDLS and CDR2 YYNGEE. This CDR3 spans 17 amino acids. V was trimmed by 0 bases and J by 7 bases, leaving 22 bases between them. The CDR3 here is CASSVGGLIDGGGEAFF. Here the CDR3 DNA reads TGTGCCAGCAGCGTAGGTGGACTTATCGACGGTGGTGGTGAAGCTTTCTTT.

This clonotype was detected a few times. The V gene is TRBV6-4, the J gene TRBJ2-5; 7 nucleotides align to TRBD1. This CDR3 is built from 12 residues. V was clipped by 8 bases and J by 0 bases; unmatched bases: 0. Germline V gene data show CDR1 as MRHNA and CDR2 as SNTAGT. In nucleotides, the CDR3 is TGTGCCAGCGGACAGGACCAAGAGACCCAGTACTTC. It codes for CASGQDQETQYF.

The chain combines TRBV19 with TRBJ1-1, with a tentative D call TRBD1 (6 bases). The CDR3 length is 17 residues. The germline gives CDR1 LNHDA, CDR2 SQIVND (reference sequence). V lost 6 bases, J lost 1 base, and 21 bases lay in between. The CDR3 region has the DNA TGTGCCAGTAGCCTACCGGGACAATACATACCGAACACTGAAGCTTTCTTT. Protein: CASSLPGQYIPNTEAFF.

This chain joins TRBV27 and TRBJ1-4; D unclear. The CDR3 loop spans 14 amino acids. V was trimmed by 3 bases and J by 2 bases, leaving 7 bases between them. The V gene's germline CDR1 is MNHEY and CDR2 SMNVEV (reference sequence). This CDR3 is CASSFIGTNEKLFF. DNA of the CDR3: TGTGCCAGCAGTTTTATCGGGACTAATGAAAAACTGTTTTTT.

The chain is built from TRBV7-2 and TRBJ2-6, with D tentatively TRBD1 (6 bases). The CDR3 sequence is 19 residues long. Trimming removed 3 bases from V and 0 bases from J, with 18 bases in between. The germline gives CDR1 SGHTA, CDR2 FQGNSA. CDR3 in amino acids: CASSLSGYRVSSGANVLTF. The CDR3 DNA reads TGTGCCAGCAGCTTGTCAGGATACAGGGTGTCCTCTGGGGCCAACGTCCTGACTTTC.

As for this clonotype: An end of the junction differs from the germline gene, which may be a read error. The chain has TRBV5-3 and TRBJ2-1; the D gene is possibly TRBD1 (6 bases). TRBV5-3 is an ORF, with its function uncertain. This CDR3 is 14 amino acids long. CDR3: CASSLWGPDNEQFF. CDR3 nucleotide sequence: TGTGCCAGCAGCTTGTGGGGGCCAGACAATGAGCAGTTCTTC.

The gene calls are TRBV24-1 and TRBJ1-5, with D maybe TRBD1 (6 bases). V lost 8 bases to trimming and J lost 2 bases, with 15 bases between them. The CDR3 consists of 15 residues. CDR1 and CDR2 from the germline V gene are KGHDR and SFDVKD. CDR3 residues: CATIEDRNGNQPQHF. CDR3 nucleotides: TGTGCCACCATTGAAGACAGGAATGGCAATCAGCCCCAGCATTTT.

The chain has TRBV7-6 and TRBJ2-7; 8 nucleotides line up with TRBD2. The CDR3 has 14 residues. Per germline, CDR1 SGHVS and CDR2 FNYEAQ. Trimming removed 4 bases from V and 5 bases from J; junction bases left unmatched: 7. Here the CDR3 reads CASSSGTSRHEQYF. DNA of the CDR3: TGTGCCAGCAGCTCCGGGACTAGTCGTCACGAGCAGTACTTC.

The chain employs TRBV5-8 and TRBJ2-7; D gene ambiguous. Germline V gene sequence: CDR1 SGHTS, CDR2 YDEGEE. This CDR3 is built from 13 residues. The ends were cut back, 2 bases at V and 3 bases at J, with 9 bases in the middle. CDR3 DNA: TGTGCCAGCAGCTTCGGGCTTGACTACGAGCAGTACTTC. Amino acids: CASSFGLDYEQYF.

The V call is TRBV27, the J call TRBJ1-1; D gene ambiguous. V lost 6 bases and J lost 1, with 12 bases in between. The CDR3 is 14 amino acids. The V gene's germline CDR1 is MNHEY and CDR2 SMNVEV (reference sequence). In nucleotides, the CDR3 is TGTGCCAGCAGACGAACCCATCGGAACACTGAAGCTTTCTTT. It codes for CASRRTHRNTEAFF.

This clonotype was picked up many times. CDR3 residues: CASDDRGLYNEQFF. The CDR3 bases are TGTGCCAGCGACGACAGGGGGCTTTACAATGAGCAGTTCTTC. V usage is TRBV6-1 and J usage is TRBJ2-1, with 10 bases matching TRBD1. V lost 8 bases to trimming and J lost 4 bases; unmatched junction nucleotides: 5. The CDR3 runs to 14 residues. CDR1 and CDR2 (germline): MNHNS, SASEGT.

V gene TRBV19 combines with J gene TRBJ2-1; D assignment may be TRBD1 or TRBD2 (6 bases each). Germline lookup yields CDR1 LNHDA and CDR2 SQIVND (reference sequence). The CDR3 covers 17 residues. Trimming removed 3 bases at V and 5 bases at J, with 20 bases between. The CDR3 loop is CASSIIPQGLLNNEQFF. CDR3 bases: TGTGCCAGTAGTATTATTCCACAGGGACTGCTGAACAATGAGCAGTTCTTC.

The rearrangement uses TRBV6-2 or TRBV6-3 and TRBJ1-1; D remains unclear. The ends were cut back, 6 bases at V and 1 base at J, with 9 bases in the middle. The germline V gene has CDR1 MNHEY and CDR2 SVGEGT. The CDR3 sequence is 13 residues long. The CDR3 DNA follows: TGTGCCAGCAGCTCCAGTGAGAACACTGAAGCTTTCTTT. Its translation: CASSSSENTEAFF.

At least ten counts were recorded for this clonotype. The J gene is TRBJ1-1, the V gene TRBV7-6; no clear D. CDR3 size: 17 residues. The germline CDR1 and CDR2 sequences are SGHVS and FNYEAQ. Trimming took 5 bases from V and 3 from J, leaving 22 bases between them. CDR3 loop: CASSLRPVIMNHTEAFF. In nucleotides, the CDR3 is TGTGCCAGCAGCCTGCGCCCCGTCATCATGAATCACACTGAAGCTTTCTTT.

This clonotype appeared many times. The rearrangement links TRBV7-9 to TRBJ2-7, with D perhaps given as TRBD1 or TRBD2 (5 bases each). CDR1 and CDR2 (germline): SEHNR, FQNEAQ (reference sequence). The CDR3 loop spans 13 amino acids. V gave up 5 bases and J gave up 7 bases, with 15 bases separating them. In nucleotides, the CDR3 is TGTGCCAGCAGCCTAGGATGGGGGATGGAGCAGTACGTC. Translating gives CASSLGWGMEQYV.

The chain combines TRBV6-5 with TRBJ1-2; D is perhaps TRBD1 (5 bases). The CDR3 length is 13 residues. V was shortened by 2 bases and J by 8 bases, with 12 bases between the two germline ends. Germline CDR1 MNHEY, CDR2 SVGAGI. The CDR3 coding sequence is TGTGCCAGCAGTTACGGGGCCGGGGGGGGCTACACCTTC. Protein sequence: CASSYGAGGGYTF.

The table lists this clonotype with many counts. The chain couples TRBV12-3 or TRBV12-4 to TRBJ2-3; TRBD2 is a possible D gene (6 bases). The CDR3 spans 13 residues. V lost 4 bases, J lost 2 bases, and 7 bases lay in between. For the CDR3, the DNA is TGTGCCAGCAGTTGGGACTCCACAGATACGCAGTATTTT. Residues: CASSWDSTDTQYF.

Points on this clonotype: Germline and junction disagree at one end, which may indicate a read error. The chain links TRBV6-6 to TRBJ1-6; D is ambiguous. Germline V CDR1 and CDR2: MNHNY, SVGAGI (reference sequence). This CDR3 spans 13 amino acids. CDR3 coding DNA: TGTGTCAGCACCGTGGATTTAAATTCACCCCTCCACTTT. Its protein is CVSTVDLNSPLHF.

This clonotype was seen a few times. This chain joins TRBV6-1 and TRBJ1-1, with TRBD1 matching over 7 bases. This CDR3 spans 14 amino acids. V lost 7 bases and J lost 2; bases outside the gene matches: 7. From germline, CDR1 is MNHNS and CDR2 SASEGT. CDR3 in DNA: TGTGCCAGCAACGTAGAGGGGGCAAACACTGAAGCTTTCTTT. Its translation is CASNVEGANTEAFF.

CDR3 loop: CASSLADTGVTRHYNEQFF. DNA for the CDR3: TGTGCCAGCAGCTTGGCCGACACAGGGGTAACTAGGCATTACAATGAGCAGTTCTTC. The V call is TRBV5-4, the J call TRBJ2-1; the match to TRBD1 covers 7 bases. V was clipped by 0 bases and J by 4 bases; unmatched bases: 16. CDR3 length: 19 amino acids. Germline V gene sequence: CDR1 SGHNT, CDR2 YYREEE (reference sequence).

This clonotype was recorded a few times. The V gene is TRBV27, the J gene TRBJ2-2, with 14 bases identical to TRBD2. The CDR3 runs to 22 residues. Per the germline V gene, CDR1 is MNHEY and CDR2 is SMNVEV (reference sequence). Unmatched junction bases numbered 13, after V lost 1 base and J lost 0 bases. The CDR3 spells CASSLFDYPGTSGGANTGELFF. CDR3 nucleotides: TGTGCCAGCAGTTTATTCGACTACCCCGGGACTAGCGGGGGAGCGAACACCGGGGAGCTGTTTTTT.

This clonotype has just a few counts. The chain recombines TRBV7-9 with TRBJ2-7, with D unclear. Germline V lookup: CDR1 SEHNR, CDR2 FQNEAQ (reference sequence). V was pared by 5 bases and J by 1 base, with 12 bases between. The CDR3 consists of 14 residues. The chain's CDR3 is CASSLTLESYEQYF. CDR3 in DNA: TGTGCCAGCAGCCTGACCCTGGAGTCCTACGAGCAGTACTTC. Based on the CDR3 plus reference TRBV7-9 and TRBJ2-7, the full variable domain is DTGVSQNPRHKITKRGQNVTFRCDPISEHNRLYWYRQTLGQGPEFLTYFQNEAQLEKSRLLSDRFSAERPKGSFSTLEIQRTEQGDSAMYLCASSLTLESYEQYFGPGTRLTVT.

This clonotype was seen a handful of times. This chain joins TRBV7-6 and TRBJ2-4, with 12 bases that match TRBD1. From germline, CDR1 is SGHVS and CDR2 FNYEAQ. The CDR3 runs 16 residues. V lost 6 bases and J lost 3; bases outside the gene matches: 6. CDR3 DNA sequence: TGTGCCAGCAGGGCCGGGACAGGGGGCGGCAAAAACATTCAGTACTTC. It encodes CASRAGTGGGKNIQYF.